Included here is one TCR beta chain sequence, with context. Its target is not known. Execution of the assay was at deep level. Profiling relied on immunoSEQ multiplex PCR, and the TCRdb table lists in-frame clones only, not all of them. This table holds roughly 680,000 clones, 72% found once. Nashville, Tennessee was home to all donors, who were Caucasian adults. The data are from a study of shared clonotypes between healthy human individuals. Broader study findings: Sorted-subset sequencing was shown by rarefaction to be incomplete despite large depth.

Per the germline V gene, CDR1 is SGHAT and CDR2 is FQNNGV. Trimming shortened V by 4 bases and J by 2 bases, and 15 bases separated the two germline ends. This CDR3 region has 15 residues. Sequences were obtained from memory CD4+ T cells sorted from blood. Indicated subset: CD45RA-negative fraction. The TCR sequence derives from a woman in her twenties or thirties in good health. This chain joins TRBV11-2 and TRBJ2-7; no clear D gene. The CDR3: CASSSPRRTTYEQYF. CDR3 DNA: TGTGCCAGCAGCTCCCCTCGCCGGACCACCTACGAGCAGTACTTC.